The 23 T cell receptor beta chains presented below share a single source sample, sequenced in a study of cytomegalovirus exposure and HLA in healthy donors. A multiplex PCR was run with 60 Vbeta primers and 13 Jbeta primers. Some clones are missing from TCRdb's copy, which holds only in-frame ones; the method was immunoSEQ multiplex PCR. The sample includes some 160,000 clones, almost 80% of them seen just once. The sequenced sample consisted of PBMCs. These receptors all come from a male donor in good health and CMV-seronegative.

The V gene is TRBV10-3, the J gene TRBJ2-7; 8 nucleotides match TRBD1. The CDR3 spans 13 residues. V lost 10 bases, J lost 3 bases, and 8 bases stayed unmatched. The germline V gene has CDR1 ENHRY and CDR2 SYGVKD. The CDR3 DNA is TGTGCCACAGGACAGGGTGTAATCTACGAGCAGTACTTC. Translation: CATGQGVIYEQYF.

In the case of this clone: The same CDR3 is also encoded by other DNA sequences in this sample. The chain joins TRBV21-1 to TRBJ1-3. TRBV21-1 is a listed pseudogene. This CDR3 has 17 residues. CDR3 bases: TGTGCCAGCAGCAAAGGTCAGACTCTGGAGTCTGGAAACACCATATATTTT. It is translated as CASSKGQTLESGNTIYF.

The chain uses TRBV6-5 and TRBJ1-6, with TRBD1 matching over 8 bases. The J segment lost 9 bases and the V segment lost 5 bases, leaving 6 bases of the junction unmatched. Germline V gene lookup returns CDR1 MNHEY and CDR2 SVGAGI. The CDR3 has 14 residues. DNA for the CDR3: TGTGCCAGCAGTGCCGCGCAGGGGGCTTCACCCCTCCACTTT. It translates to CASSAAQGASPLHF.

The gene calls are TRBV4-3 and TRBJ2-4; tentatively, D is TRBD1 (5 bases). Trimming cost V 0 bases and J 10 bases, with 13 bases left between them. Per the germline V gene, CDR1 is LGHNA and CDR2 is YSLEER. The CDR3 sequence is 14 residues long. The CDR3 DNA sequence: TGCGCCAGCAGCCAAGATACGACAGTTGGGATTCAGTACTTC. Its translation is CASSQDTTVGIQYF.

The rearrangement joins TRBV9 to TRBJ2-2; D is uncertain. The CDR3 has 12 residues. Germline CDR1 reads SGDLS; CDR2 reads YYNGEE. V gave up 4 bases and J gave up 3 bases, with 4 bases separating them. In DNA form, the CDR3 reads TGTGCCAGCAGCCCCTACACCGGGGAGCTGTTTTTT. It codes for CASSPYTGELFF.

This sequence joins TRBV6-1 and TRBJ1-5, with 7 bases lining up with TRBD1. The CDR3 sequence is 15 residues long. Germline values: CDR1 MNHNS, CDR2 SASEGT. Trimming at V came to 1 base and at J to 6 bases, leaving 6 bases not matched to a gene. The CDR3 DNA reads TGTGCCAGCAGTGAAGGGGGCAGGGGGGCTCAGCCCCAGCATTTT. It is translated as CASSEGGRGAQPQHF.

The chain uses TRBV6-5 and TRBJ2-2; TRBD1 matches 7 bases. This CDR3 has 15 amino acids. Germline V gives CDR1 MNHEY, CDR2 SVGAGI. V was clipped by 6 bases and J by 6 bases; unmatched bases: 10. The CDR3 DNA sequence: TGTGCCAGCAGCTATGACAGGGCGAAGGCCGGGGAGCTGTTTTTT. This encodes CASSYDRAKAGELFF.

The chain is built from TRBV9 and TRBJ2-2, with D possibly TRBD2 on 6 matching bases. CDR1 and CDR2 from the germline V gene are SGDLS and YYNGEE. V lost 4 bases, J lost 5 bases, and 21 bases lay in between. The CDR3 sequence is 17 residues long. The CDR3 DNA follows: TGTGCCAGCAGCCCGGGGGAAGCCTGGGCGCTAACCGGGGAGCTGTTTTTT. Amino acids: CASSPGEAWALTGELFF. Complete variable domain (other parts from reference TRBV9 and TRBJ2-2): DSGVTQTPKHLITATGQRVTLRCSPRSGDLSVYWYQQSLDQGLQFLIQYYNGEERAKGNILERFSAQQFPDLHSELNLSSLELGDSALYFCASSPGEAWALTGELFFGEGSRLTVL.

V is TRBV19 and J is TRBJ1-5; D possibly corresponds to TRBD1 (5 bases). The V gene's germline CDR1 is LNHDA and CDR2 SQIVND (reference sequence). V was trimmed by 8 bases and J by 7 bases, leaving 21 bases between them. This CDR3 spans 15 amino acids. CDR3 in DNA: TGTGCCAGTCAAGTTGGGGGGGGGATGAGCCAGCCCCAGCATTTT. Protein product: CASQVGGGMSQPQHF.

The chain carries TRBV7-2 and TRBJ2-7; 9 bases agree with TRBD2. The CDR3 is made up of 15 amino acids. CDR1 is SGHTA, CDR2 FQGNSA, per germline. The V segment lost 7 bases and the J segment 4 bases; nucleotides outside the gene matches: 11. CDR3 loop: CASTPGASGIYEQYF. CDR3 in DNA: TGTGCCAGCACCCCCGGAGCTAGCGGGATATACGAGCAGTACTTC.

Concerning this clone itself: A junction boundary mismatches the germline segment, possibly from a read error. The rearrangement joins TRBV2 to TRBJ1-1; tentative D call: TRBD1 (5 bases). The CDR3 has 13 residues. Germline loops: CDR1 SNHLY, CDR2 FYNNEI. CDR3 residues: CVSSRQRNTEAFF. The CDR3 nucleotides are TGTGTCAGCAGCAGACAGAGGAACACTGAAGCTTTCTTT.

The V and J genes are TRBV4-3 and TRBJ2-3, with 9 bases fitting TRBD2. With V trimmed by 1 base and J by 5 bases, 10 bases remained unmatched. Germline CDR1 reads LGHNA; CDR2 reads YSLEER. This CDR3 comprises 17 residues. The CDR3 DNA reads TGCGCCAGCAGCCAAGTCCCTAGCGGGGTGGTGGGAGATACGCAGTATTTT. Translated: CASSQVPSGVVGDTQYF.

The rearrangement joins TRBV5-1 to TRBJ1-6; D may be TRBD1 (6 bases). Germline lookup yields CDR1 SGHRS and CDR2 YFSETQ. The CDR3 contains 16 residues. V lost 4 bases to trimming and J lost 10 bases, with 21 bases between them. The CDR3 here is CASSLTTGFGNSPLHF. The CDR3 nucleotides read TGCGCCAGCAGCCTAACCACAGGGTTTGGTAACTCACCCCTCCACTTT.

The chain joins TRBV28 to TRBJ2-2, with D possibly matching TRBD1 (6 bases). Trimming left V 7 bases short and J 1 base short, with 10 bases between. The germline V gene encodes CDR1 MDHEN and CDR2 SYDVKM. The CDR3 extends over 14 amino acids. The CDR3 reads CASKLGGNTGELFF. CDR3 nucleotides: TGTGCCAGCAAACTAGGGGGGAACACCGGGGAGCTGTTTTTT. Based on the CDR3 plus reference TRBV28 and TRBJ2-2, the full variable domain is DVKVTQSSRYLVKRTGEKVFLECVQDMDHENMFWYRQDPGLGLRLIYFSYDVKMKEKGDIPEGYSVSREKKERFSLILESASTNQTSMYLCASKLGGNTGELFFGEGSRLTVL.

The rearrangement joins TRBV4-3 to TRBJ1-4, with a weak D call TRBD1 (5 bases). The V gene lost 0 bases and the J gene lost 6 bases, with 11 bases spanning the gap. The germline V gene has CDR1 LGHNA and CDR2 YSLEER. The CDR3 has 15 amino acids. The CDR3 DNA reads as TGCGCCAGCAGCCAAGAAACAGGCGGGGATGAAAAACTGTTTTTT. Residues: CASSQETGGDEKLFF.

The chain joins TRBV30 to TRBJ2-3; 10 bases match TRBD1. CDR3 length equals 14 residues. Germline loops: CDR1 GTSNPN, CDR2 SVGIG (reference sequence). The J segment lost 1 base and the V segment lost 7 bases, leaving 5 bases of the junction unmatched. CDR3 nucleotide sequence: TGTGCCTCCCACGGGACAGGGGGCACAGATACGCAGTATTTT. Protein product: CASHGTGGTDTQYF. Combining the CDR3 with reference TRBV30 and TRBJ2-3 gives the whole variable domain SQTIHQWPATLVQPVGSPLSLECTVEGTSNPNLYWYRQAAGRGLQLLFYSVGIGQISSEVPQNLSASRPQDRQFILSSKKLLLSDSGFYLCASHGTGGTDTQYFGPGTRLTVL.

The CDR3 nucleotides read TGTGCCAGCAGCCGCGCCCGACAGGCTTACGAGCAGTACTTC. As protein: CASSRARQAYEQYF. The V and J genes are TRBV6-5 and TRBJ2-7, with TRBD1 as a possible D gene (6 bases). Germline values: CDR1 MNHEY, CDR2 SVGAGI. Trimming left V 6 bases short and J 4 bases short, with 16 bases between. The CDR3 sequence is 14 residues long.

This chain connects TRBV9 to TRBJ2-3; no firm D call. There are 14 residues in the CDR3. Looked up from germline, CDR1 is SGDLS and CDR2 is YYNGEE. V was clipped by 0 bases and J by 0 bases, with 5 bases between them. CDR3 region: CASSVVSSTDTQYF. The CDR3 nucleotides are TGTGCCAGCAGCGTAGTTAGTAGCACAGATACGCAGTATTTT.

This clone was detected once. V is TRBV27 and J is TRBJ2-5; 12 bases align to TRBD1. Germline-derived CDR1 and CDR2 are MNHEY and SMNVEV (reference sequence). CDR3 size: 13 residues. V lost 8 bases to trimming and J lost 4 bases; unmatched junction nucleotides: 2. The CDR3 loop is CASGTGGGETQYF. CDR3 in DNA: TGTGCCAGCGGGACAGGGGGCGGAGAGACCCAGTACTTC.

This chain joins TRBV6-5 and TRBJ1-1, with TRBD1 as a possible D gene (5 bases). The CDR3 sequence is 15 residues long. V lost 3 bases to trimming and J lost 5 bases, with 16 bases between them. CDR1 is MNHEY and CDR2 is SVGAGI in the germline V gene. The CDR3 spells CASSYRPQAGTEAFF. CDR3 DNA sequence: TGTGCCAGCAGTTATCGGCCACAGGCGGGGACTGAAGCTTTCTTT.

This clone was recorded a few times. This chain joins TRBV6-1 and TRBJ2-2; 8 bases are a match to TRBD2. V was clipped by 4 bases and J by 1 base; unmatched bases: 8. This CDR3 region has 17 residues. Germline values: CDR1 MNHNS, CDR2 SASEGT. CDR3: CASSGPYGGGNTGELFF. The DNA of the CDR3 is TGTGCCAGCAGTGGGCCCTACGGGGGGGGGAACACCGGGGAGCTGTTTTTT.

The V call is TRBV7-2, the J call TRBJ2-5, with 7 bases matching TRBD2. Looked up from germline, CDR1 is SGHTA and CDR2 is FQGNSA. This CDR3 is 15 amino acids long. The ends lost 5 bases at V and 0 bases at J; junction bases unmatched: 6. The CDR3 nucleotides read TGTGCCAGCAGCCCTGGGACTACCGACCAAGAGACCCAGTACTTC. It translates to CASSPGTTDQETQYF.

The genes are TRBV9 and TRBJ2-3; 7 nucleotides align to TRBD1. CDR3 size: 16 residues. Germline V gives CDR1 SGDLS, CDR2 YYNGEE. Trimming took 3 bases from V and 0 from J; bases not matched to a gene: 7. The CDR3 spells CASSAGGTASTDTQYF. The CDR3 DNA sequence: TGTGCCAGCAGCGCCGGTGGGACAGCCAGCACAGATACGCAGTATTTT.